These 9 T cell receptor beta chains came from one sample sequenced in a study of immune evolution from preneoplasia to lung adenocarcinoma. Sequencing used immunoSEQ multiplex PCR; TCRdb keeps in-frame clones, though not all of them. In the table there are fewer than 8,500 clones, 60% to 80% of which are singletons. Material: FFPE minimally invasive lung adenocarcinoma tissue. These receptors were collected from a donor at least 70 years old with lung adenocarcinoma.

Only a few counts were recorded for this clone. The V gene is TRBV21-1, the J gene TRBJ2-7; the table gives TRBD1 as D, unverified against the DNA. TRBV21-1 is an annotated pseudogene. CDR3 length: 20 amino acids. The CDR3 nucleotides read TGTGCCAGCAGCAAGTTCGGGACCTTCGGCAGGACAGCCCTTCACCACGAGCAGTACTTC. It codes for CASSKFGTFGRTALHHEQYF.

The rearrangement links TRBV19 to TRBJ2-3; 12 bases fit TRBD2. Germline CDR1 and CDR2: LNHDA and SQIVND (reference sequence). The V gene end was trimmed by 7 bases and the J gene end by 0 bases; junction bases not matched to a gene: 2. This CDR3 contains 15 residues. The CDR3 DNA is TGTGCCAGTACTCTAGCGGGAGGGAGCACAGATACGCAGTATTTT. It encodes CASTLAGGSTDTQYF.

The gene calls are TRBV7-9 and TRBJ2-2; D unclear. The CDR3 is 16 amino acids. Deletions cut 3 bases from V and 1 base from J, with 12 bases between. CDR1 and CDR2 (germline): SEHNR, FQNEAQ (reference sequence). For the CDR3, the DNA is TGTGCCAGCAGCTTTAAAGGCAGACAGAACACCGGGGAGCTGTTTTTT. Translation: CASSFKGRQNTGELFF.

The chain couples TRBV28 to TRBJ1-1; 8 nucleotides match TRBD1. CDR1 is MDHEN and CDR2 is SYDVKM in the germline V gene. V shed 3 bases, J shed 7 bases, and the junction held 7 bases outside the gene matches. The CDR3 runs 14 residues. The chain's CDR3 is CASSLTGVEGEAFF. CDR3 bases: TGTGCCAGCAGTTTGACAGGGGTAGAGGGTGAAGCTTTCTTT.

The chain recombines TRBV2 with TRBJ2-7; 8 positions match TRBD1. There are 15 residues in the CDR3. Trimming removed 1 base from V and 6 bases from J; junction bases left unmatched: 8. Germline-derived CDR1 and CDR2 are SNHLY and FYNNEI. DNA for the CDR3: TGTGCCAGCAGTGAAGTCAGGGGGCAATGGGCCGAGCAGTACTTC. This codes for CASSEVRGQWAEQYF.

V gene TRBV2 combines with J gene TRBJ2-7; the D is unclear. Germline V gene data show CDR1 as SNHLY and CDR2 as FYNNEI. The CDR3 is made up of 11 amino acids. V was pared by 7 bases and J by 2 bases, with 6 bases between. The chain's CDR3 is CASTKTYEQYF. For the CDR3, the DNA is TGTGCCAGCACGAAGACCTACGAGCAGTACTTC.

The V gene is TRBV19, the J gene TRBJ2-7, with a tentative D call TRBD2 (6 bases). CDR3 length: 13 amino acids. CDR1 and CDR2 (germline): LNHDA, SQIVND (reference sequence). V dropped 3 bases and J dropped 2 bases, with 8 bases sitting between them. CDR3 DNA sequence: TGTGCCAGTAGTATGGGGACTCCCTACGAGCAGTACTTC. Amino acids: CASSMGTPYEQYF.

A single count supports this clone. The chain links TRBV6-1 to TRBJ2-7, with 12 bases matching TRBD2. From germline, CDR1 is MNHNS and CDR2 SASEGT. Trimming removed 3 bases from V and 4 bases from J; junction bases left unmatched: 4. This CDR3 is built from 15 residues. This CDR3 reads CASSETSGSVYEQYF. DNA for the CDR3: TGTGCCAGCAGTGAGACTAGCGGGAGTGTATACGAGCAGTACTTC.

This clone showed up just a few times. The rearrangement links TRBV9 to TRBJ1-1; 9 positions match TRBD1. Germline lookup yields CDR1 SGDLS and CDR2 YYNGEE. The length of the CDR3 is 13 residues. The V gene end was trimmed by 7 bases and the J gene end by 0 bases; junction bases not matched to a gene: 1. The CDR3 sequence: CASGQGMNTEAFF. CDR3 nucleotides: TGTGCCAGCGGACAGGGGATGAACACTGAAGCTTTCTTT.